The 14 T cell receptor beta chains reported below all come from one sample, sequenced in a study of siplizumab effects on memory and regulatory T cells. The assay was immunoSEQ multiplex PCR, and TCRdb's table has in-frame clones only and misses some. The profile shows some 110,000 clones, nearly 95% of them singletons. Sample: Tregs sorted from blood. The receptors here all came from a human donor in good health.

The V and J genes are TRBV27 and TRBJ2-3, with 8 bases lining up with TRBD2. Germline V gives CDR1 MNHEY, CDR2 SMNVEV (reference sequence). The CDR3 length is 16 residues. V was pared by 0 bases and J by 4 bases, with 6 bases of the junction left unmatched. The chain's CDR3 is CASSLSRGADPDTQYF. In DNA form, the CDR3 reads TGTGCCAGCAGTTTATCGCGGGGGGCGGACCCAGATACGCAGTATTTT.

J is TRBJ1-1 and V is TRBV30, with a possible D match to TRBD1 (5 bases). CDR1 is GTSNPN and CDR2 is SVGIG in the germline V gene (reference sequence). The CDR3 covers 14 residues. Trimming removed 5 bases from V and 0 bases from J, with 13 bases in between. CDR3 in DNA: TGTGCCTGGGGGGACGGGAATTTGAACACTGAAGCTTTCTTT. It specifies CAWGDGNLNTEAFF.

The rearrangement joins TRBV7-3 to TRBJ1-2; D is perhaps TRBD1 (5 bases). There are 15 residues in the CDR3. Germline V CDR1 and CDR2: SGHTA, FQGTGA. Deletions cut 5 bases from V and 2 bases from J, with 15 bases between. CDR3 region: CASSPAGGRNYGYTF. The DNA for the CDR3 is TGTGCCAGCAGCCCCGCCGGGGGACGGAACTATGGCTACACCTTC.

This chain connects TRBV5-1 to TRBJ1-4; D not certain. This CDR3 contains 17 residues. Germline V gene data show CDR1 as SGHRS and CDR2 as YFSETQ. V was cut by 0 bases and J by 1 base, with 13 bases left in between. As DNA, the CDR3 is TGCGCCAGCAGCTTGGGTTTATGGGGAGGAACTAATGAAAAACTGTTTTTT. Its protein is CASSLGLWGGTNEKLFF.

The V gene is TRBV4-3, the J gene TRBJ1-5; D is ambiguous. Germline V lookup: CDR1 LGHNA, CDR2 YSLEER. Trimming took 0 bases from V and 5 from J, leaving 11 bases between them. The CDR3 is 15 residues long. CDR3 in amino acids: CASSQDRSGDQPQHF. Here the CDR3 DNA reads TGCGCCAGCAGCCAAGACCGGAGTGGAGATCAGCCCCAGCATTTT.

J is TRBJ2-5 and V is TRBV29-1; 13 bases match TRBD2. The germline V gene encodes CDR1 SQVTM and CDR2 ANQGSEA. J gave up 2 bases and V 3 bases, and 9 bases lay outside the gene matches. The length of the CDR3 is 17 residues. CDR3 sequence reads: CSVDPRRGLAGQETQYF. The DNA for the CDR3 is TGCAGCGTTGACCCGAGACGGGGACTAGCGGGACAAGAGACCCAGTACTTC.

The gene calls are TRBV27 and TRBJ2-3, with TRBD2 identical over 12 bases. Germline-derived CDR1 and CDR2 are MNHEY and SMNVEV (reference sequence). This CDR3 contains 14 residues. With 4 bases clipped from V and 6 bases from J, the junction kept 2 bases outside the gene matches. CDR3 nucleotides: TGTGCCAGCAGTTCGACTAGCGGGAGCGATACGCAGTATTTT. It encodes CASSSTSGSDTQYF.

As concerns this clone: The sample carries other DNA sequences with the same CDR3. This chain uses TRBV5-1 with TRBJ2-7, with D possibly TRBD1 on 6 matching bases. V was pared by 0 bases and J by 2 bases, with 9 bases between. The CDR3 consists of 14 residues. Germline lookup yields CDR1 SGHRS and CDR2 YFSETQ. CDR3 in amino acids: CASSLAGAAYEQYF. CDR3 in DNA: TGCGCCAGCAGCTTGGCAGGGGCTGCCTACGAGCAGTACTTC.

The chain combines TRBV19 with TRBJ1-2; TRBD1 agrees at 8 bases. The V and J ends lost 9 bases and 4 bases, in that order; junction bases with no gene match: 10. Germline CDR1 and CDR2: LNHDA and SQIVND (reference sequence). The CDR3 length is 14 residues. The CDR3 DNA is TGTGCCAGCCAAAGGGGCAGGGGGCTCTATGGCTACACCTTC. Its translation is CASQRGRGLYGYTF.

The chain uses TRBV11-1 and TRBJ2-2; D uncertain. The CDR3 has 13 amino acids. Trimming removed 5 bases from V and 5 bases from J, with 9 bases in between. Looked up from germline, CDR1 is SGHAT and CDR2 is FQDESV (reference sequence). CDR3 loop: CASSPAPTGELFF. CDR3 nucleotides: TGTGCCAGCAGCCCCGCCCCGACCGGGGAGCTGTTTTTT.

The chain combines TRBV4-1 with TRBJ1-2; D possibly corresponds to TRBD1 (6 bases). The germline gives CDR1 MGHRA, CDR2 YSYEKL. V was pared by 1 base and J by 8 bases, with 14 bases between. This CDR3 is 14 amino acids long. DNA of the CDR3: TGCGCCAGCAGCCAAGTTGGGCAGGGGTTCGGCTACACCTTC. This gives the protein CASSQVGQGFGYTF.

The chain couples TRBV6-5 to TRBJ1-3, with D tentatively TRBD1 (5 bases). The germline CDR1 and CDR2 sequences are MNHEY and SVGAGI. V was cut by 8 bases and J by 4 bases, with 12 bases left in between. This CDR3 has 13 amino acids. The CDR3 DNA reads TGTGCCAGCGAGGGGCCTAACGGAAACACCATATATTTT. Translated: CASEGPNGNTIYF.

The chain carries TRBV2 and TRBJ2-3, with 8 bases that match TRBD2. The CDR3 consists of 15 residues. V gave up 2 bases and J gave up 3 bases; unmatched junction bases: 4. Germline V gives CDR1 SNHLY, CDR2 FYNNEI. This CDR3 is CASSEPGGITDTQYF. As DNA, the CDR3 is TGTGCCAGCAGTGAACCGGGGGGGATTACAGATACGCAGTATTTT.

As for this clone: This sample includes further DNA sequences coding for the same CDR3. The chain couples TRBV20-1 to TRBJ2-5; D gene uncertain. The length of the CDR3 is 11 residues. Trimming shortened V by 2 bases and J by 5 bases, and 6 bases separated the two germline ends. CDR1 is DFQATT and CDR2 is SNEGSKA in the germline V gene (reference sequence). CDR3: CSARTGETQYF. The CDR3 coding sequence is TGCAGTGCTAGAACGGGCGAGACCCAGTACTTC.